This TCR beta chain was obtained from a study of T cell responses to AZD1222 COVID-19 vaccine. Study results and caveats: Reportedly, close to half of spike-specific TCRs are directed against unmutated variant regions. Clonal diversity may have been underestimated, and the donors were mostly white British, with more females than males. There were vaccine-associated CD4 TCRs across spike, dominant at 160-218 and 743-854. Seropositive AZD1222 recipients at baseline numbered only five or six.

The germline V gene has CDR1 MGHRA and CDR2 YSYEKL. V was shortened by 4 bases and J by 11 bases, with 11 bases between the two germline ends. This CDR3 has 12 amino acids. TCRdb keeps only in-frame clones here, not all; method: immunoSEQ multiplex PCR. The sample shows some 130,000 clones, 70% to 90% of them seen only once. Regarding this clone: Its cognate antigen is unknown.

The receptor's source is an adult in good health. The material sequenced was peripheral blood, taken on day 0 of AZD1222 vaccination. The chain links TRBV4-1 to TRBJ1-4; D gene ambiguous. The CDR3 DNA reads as TGCGCCAGCAGCCGAGGACTTGGGAAACTGTTTTTT. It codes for CASSRGLGKLFF.